This TCR beta chain was recorded in a study of T-cell memory formation after mild COVID-19. Of note for this clonotype: Its antigen is not known.

Amplification by 5'RACE using constant-segment primers produced TCR alpha and TCR beta cDNA libraries that carried sample barcodes and UMIs. TCRdb reprocessed the 5' RACE reads with MiXCR, giving one entry per CDR3 protein. The sample consists of about 430,000 distinct CDR3 sequences, 20% to 25% of them appearing once. The CDR3 is made up of 15 amino acids. CDR1 and CDR2 (germline): SNHLY, FYNNEI. The V and J ends lost 5 bases and 4 bases respectively, with 15 bases between them. The study's findings and limits: CM and EM subsets held most contracting CD4+ clones; EMRA held CD8+ ones. For second-wave clones that peaked at day 37, SARS-CoV-2 specificity went unverified. There were some responding clones in pre-infection memory, which suggested that cross-reactive memory had joined.

This TCR came from an adult woman who had mild COVID-19 (a few samples of this study predate the infection). Cell type and time point are not known. Sequenced: PBMCs or a T cell subset sorted from them (not recorded which). V is TRBV2 and J is TRBJ1-3, with D uncertain. In DNA form, the CDR3 reads TGTGCCAGCAGTCGCGATGGACCAGCGGGAAACACCATATATTTT. Protein product: CASSRDGPAGNTIYF.